The 16 T cell receptor beta chains listed next were all sequenced from one sample in a study of blood T cell repertoires in COVID-19 (TCRdb year 2020). Receptor amplification or capture employed the immunoSEQ multiplex PCR assay. This is the immuneACCESS table as TCRdb keeps it, with only in-frame sequences that have V and J called. A part of the clones is gone; compared with another copy, unresolved V genes explain less than half, and the rest is unexplained. The sample data list 90,000 to 100,000 clones, and 86% of these were observed just once. Clones ranked in the top ten supply about 1.7% of the sample. The sequencing input was peripheral blood. All receptors come from a man older than 75 with acute or convalescent COVID-19.

This chain joins TRBV15 and TRBJ1-3; TRBD1 might be the D (5 bases). CDR1 is LNHNV, CDR2 YYDKDF, per germline (reference sequence). The CDR3 covers 16 residues. V shed 1 base and J shed 2 bases, with 12 bases lying between them. The CDR3 nucleotides are TGTGCCACCAGCAGAGTCAGGGAAGGCACTGGAAACACCATATATTTT. This gives the protein CATSRVREGTGNTIYF.

This sequence joins TRBV18 and TRBJ1-3, with TRBD1 as a possible D gene (5 bases). The CDR3 covers 15 residues. V lost 3 bases and J 0 bases, leaving 9 bases between the germline ends. Per the germline V gene, CDR1 is KGHSH and CDR2 is LQKENI. The CDR3 loop reads CASSPRDFSGNTIYF. CDR3 sequence (DNA): TGTGCCAGCTCACCTCGGGACTTCTCTGGAAACACCATATATTTT.

The chain links TRBV5-1 to TRBJ1-4; 7 bases align to TRBD1. With V trimmed by 0 bases and J by 5 bases, 4 bases remained unmatched. Germline-derived CDR1 and CDR2 are SGHRS and YFSETQ. The CDR3 sequence is 15 residues long. The CDR3 region has the DNA TGCGCCAGCAGCTTGGTAGGGGGCGGGAATGAAAAACTGTTTTTT. Translating gives CASSLVGGGNEKLFF.

This clone was counted a single time. The CDR3 bases are TGTGCCAGTAAGGGGGACTATAGCAATCAGCCCCAGCATTTT. It is translated as CASKGDYSNQPQHF. The chain joins TRBV19 to TRBJ1-5; tentative D call: TRBD1 (6 bases). Per the germline V gene, CDR1 is LNHDA and CDR2 is SQIVND (reference sequence). V lost 7 bases and J 0 bases, leaving 10 bases between the germline ends. This CDR3 spans 14 amino acids.

The chain combines TRBV2 with TRBJ2-3; D is unclear. Germline assignment: CDR1 SNHLY and CDR2 FYNNEI. Trimming removed 6 bases at V and 1 base at J, with 8 bases between. CDR3 length: 13 amino acids. For the CDR3, the DNA is TGTGCCAGCAGCCTAGACCGCACAGATACGCAGTATTTT. Translation gives CASSLDRTDTQYF. Complete variable domain (other parts from reference TRBV2 and TRBJ2-3): EPEVTQTPSHQVTQMGQEVILRCVPISNHLYFYWYRQILGQKVEFLVSFYNNEISEKSEIFDDQFSVERPDGSNFTLKIRSTKLEDSAMYFCASSLDRTDTQYFGPGTRLTVL.

This clone was observed once. V and J are TRBV5-6 and TRBJ2-3; 8 positions agree with TRBD2. The CDR3 has 17 amino acids. The germline CDR1 and CDR2 sequences are SGHDT and YYEEEE. With V trimmed by 4 bases and J by 1 base, 11 bases remained unmatched. The CDR3 sequence: CASSLLGTSTGTDTQYF. In nucleotides, the CDR3 is TGTGCCAGCAGCCTCCTGGGGACTAGTACAGGCACAGATACGCAGTATTTT.

The rearrangement uses TRBV7-9 and TRBJ2-7; D call uncertain. This CDR3 contains 14 residues. Looked up from germline, CDR1 is SEHNR and CDR2 is FQNEAQ (reference sequence). Trimming left V 7 bases short and J 3 bases short, with 16 bases between. Here the CDR3 reads CASTHPPQDYEQYF. The CDR3 DNA reads as TGTGCCAGCACTCATCCCCCACAAGACTACGAGCAGTACTTC. Full variable domain (remainder filled in from reference TRBV7-9 and TRBJ2-7): DTGVSQNPRHKITKRGQNVTFRCDPISEHNRLYWYRQTLGQGPEFLTYFQNEAQLEKSRLLSDRFSAERPKGSFSTLEIQRTEQGDSAMYLCASTHPPQDYEQYFGPGTRLTVT.

The chain couples TRBV25-1 to TRBJ2-2, with D possibly TRBD2 on 6 matching bases. V gave up 6 bases and J gave up 6 bases, with 23 bases separating them. The CDR3 covers 17 residues. Per the germline V gene, CDR1 is MGHDK and CDR2 is SYGVNS. The CDR3 DNA is TGTGCCAGCAGCCCTGTGGCTCCGGGGAGGATGGCCGGGGAGCTGTTTTTT. Its protein product is CASSPVAPGRMAGELFF.

The chain carries TRBV28 and TRBJ2-3; TRBD2 matches at 15 bases. Losses at the gene ends were 5 bases for V and 8 bases for J; bases not matched to a gene: 8. The CDR3 is made up of 16 amino acids. The germline CDR1 and CDR2 sequences are MDHEN and SYDVKM. The CDR3 here is CASSIRTSGRAGTQYF. The CDR3 nucleotides are TGTGCCAGCAGTATCCGGACTAGCGGGAGGGCTGGTACGCAGTATTTT.

This chain joins TRBV2 and TRBJ2-1; TRBD1 aligns across 7 bases. CDR1 and CDR2 (germline): SNHLY, FYNNEI. Germline trimming cut 4 bases from V and 10 bases from J; bases unmatched to any gene: 10. The CDR3 runs to 14 residues. CDR3 DNA sequence: TGTGCCAGCAGTGGTTTGGCAGGGGGTGGGGAGCAGTTCTTC. It specifies CASSGLAGGGEQFF.

The chain recombines TRBV6-5 with TRBJ2-7, with TRBD2 matching over 8 bases. Germline CDR1 is MNHEY and CDR2 is SVGAGI. This CDR3 contains 13 residues. V lost 8 bases, J lost 2 bases, and 5 bases stayed unmatched. The CDR3 DNA reads TGTGCCAGCCGGCGGGAGGCCACCTACGAGCAGTACTTC. This gives the protein CASRREATYEQYF.

The V gene is TRBV11-1, the J gene TRBJ2-3; 11 nucleotides line up with TRBD1. V lost 6 bases and J lost 5; bases outside the gene matches: 1. Germline V gene data show CDR1 as SGHAT and CDR2 as FQDESV (reference sequence). This CDR3 comprises 13 residues. DNA of the CDR3: TGTGCCAGCAGGGGGACAGGGGGAGATACGCAGTATTTT. Translation gives CASRGTGGDTQYF.

Regarding this clone: One end of the junction fails to match germline, which may point to a read error. This chain links TRBV7-7 with TRBJ2-5; the D gene is possibly TRBD1 (6 bases). This CDR3 is 15 amino acids long. The V gene's germline CDR1 is SSHAT and CDR2 FNYEAQ (reference sequence). The CDR3 protein is CASSLAPQGWETQYF. CDR3 sequence (DNA): TGTGCTAGCAGCTTAGCTCCCCAGGGGTGGGAGACCCAGTACTTC.

V and J are TRBV5-1 and TRBJ1-3, with D maybe TRBD1 (6 bases). V was pared by 0 bases and J by 1 base, with 14 bases between. CDR1 is SGHRS, CDR2 YFSETQ, per germline. There are 17 residues in the CDR3. Here the CDR3 DNA reads TGCGCCAGCAGCTTGGGGACAGCGCACTTATCTGGAAACACCATATATTTT. This encodes CASSLGTAHLSGNTIYF.

The chain has TRBV5-1 and TRBJ1-5; no clear D gene. The V end lost 0 bases, the J end lost 6 bases, and 7 bases lay between the germline ends. Germline V gives CDR1 SGHRS, CDR2 YFSETQ. CDR3 length equals 13 residues. CDR3 DNA: TGCGCCAGCAGCTTGGCCAGTGGTCAGCCCCAGCATTTT. Translation: CASSLASGQPQHF. The full variable domain, in which reference TRBV5-1 and TRBJ1-5 provide the parts outside the CDR3, is KAGVTQTPRYLIKTRGQQVTLSCSPISGHRSVSWYQQTPGQGLQFLFEYFSETQRNKGNFPGRFSGRQFSNSRSEMNVSTLELGDSALYLCASSLASGQPQHFGDGTRLSIL.

The J gene is TRBJ2-1, the V gene TRBV6-6, with 7 nucleotides matching TRBD1. Germline CDR1 reads MNHNY; CDR2 reads SVGAGI (reference sequence). Unmatched junction bases numbered 5, after V lost 2 bases and J lost 7 bases. The CDR3 has 14 residues. In DNA, the CDR3 is TGTGCCAGCAGTTACGGACAGGTTGGGAATGAGCAGTTCTTC. It codes for CASSYGQVGNEQFF.